This T cell receptor beta chain was identified in a study of blood T cell repertoires in COVID-19. The overall study: Sample material is recorded as cDNA or gDNA derived from T cells, B-cell-depleted T cells, or PBMCs.

Source study methods: Estimates of nucleated cell counts were drawn from the amplification of reference gene primers. Only in-frame clones appear in the TCRdb table, and some are missing; sequencing was by immunoSEQ multiplex PCR. D and trimming come from the DNA, and the V and J calls and clone size come from that table. The data show some 230,000 clones, more than 75% seen once. While infection was still active, Seattle patients were enrolled and then followed longitudinally. CDR3 size: 15 residues. CDR1 and CDR2 (germline): SGHNT, YYREEE (reference sequence). Trimming pared 0 bases from V and 5 bases from J, leaving 14 bases between.

This rearrangement joins TRBV5-4 to TRBJ1-1; D is possibly TRBD1 (5 bases). This receptor was identified in a woman older than 75 with COVID-19, enrolled during active disease. Specimen: peripheral blood. The CDR3 loop reads CASSLAAGWDTEAFF. The CDR3 DNA reads as TGTGCCAGCAGCTTGGCAGCAGGGTGGGATACTGAAGCTTTCTTT.